This T cell receptor beta chain was identified during a study of T-cell memory formation after mild COVID-19. Study summary: TCR clusters were mostly confined to one donor each.

The authors produced TCR alpha and TCR beta cDNA libraries with sample barcodes and UMIs by 5'RACE using constant-segment primers. Each CDR3 protein gets one entry after TCRdb re-called the 5' RACE reads with MiXCR. The data contain roughly 620,000 distinct CDR3 sequences, about a sixth of them seen just once; the ten biggest clones take up 9.5% to 15%. The germline V gene has CDR1 DFQATT and CDR2 SNEGSKA (reference sequence). V lost 4 bases, J lost 0 bases, and 12 bases lay in between. There are 14 residues in the CDR3. Material: PBMCs or a T cell subset sorted from them (not recorded which). The chain couples TRBV20-1 to TRBJ1-1, with D hard to call. This sequence originates from an adult woman who had mild COVID-19 (a few samples of this study predate the infection). Cell type and time point are not known. CDR3 protein: CSAKFGPLNTEAFF. The CDR3 region has the DNA TGCAGTGCTAAGTTTGGGCCCCTGAACACTGAAGCTTTCTTT.